These 17 T cell receptor beta chains came from one sample sequenced in a study of T cells after posttransplantation cyclophosphamide (dated by TCRdb to the mid-2010s). The library came from the immunoSEQ multiplex PCR assay. The table was pulled from immuneACCESS by TCRdb, which kept in-frame rearrangements only. Such tables lose some clones; where checked, under half of the loss comes from unresolved V genes, and the rest has no known cause. Across this sample there are around 40,000 clones, with 90% seen only once. Clones ranked in the top ten supply about 2.5% of the sample. The sample's treatment or condition label, in plain terms: high-dose cyclophosphamide on days +3 and +4 as single-agent GVHD prophylaxis. Patients in the PTCy group got busulfan and fludarabine conditioning, a marrow graft from a related or unrelated donor, and cyclophosphamide on days +3 and +4. The source was PBMCs, collected around 67 days after allogeneic stem cell transplant with posttransplant cyclophosphamide. The origin of the receptors is a male patient over 55 who received an allogeneic stem cell transplant from a related donor and was CMV-positive. The graft donor may be the source of some T cells after a transplant.

This clone turned up a few times. The rearrangement links TRBV5-6 to TRBJ2-5; TRBD2 is a possible D gene (6 bases). Trimming cost V 0 bases and J 4 bases, with 13 bases left between them. The CDR3 is made up of 15 amino acids. Germline loops: CDR1 SGHDT, CDR2 YYEEEE. The CDR3 bases are TGTGCCAGCAGCTTGGGCTGGACTACCCCAGAGACCCAGTACTTC. Translated: CASSLGWTTPETQYF.

DNA for the CDR3: TGTGCCAGTAGTACCGGACAGGGGCGAGGCTACACCTTC. It encodes CASSTGQGRGYTF. This chain joins TRBV19 and TRBJ1-2; 9 bases are shared with TRBD1. V gave up 4 bases and J gave up 8 bases; unmatched junction bases: 5. In germline, CDR1 is LNHDA, CDR2 SQIVND (reference sequence). This CDR3 is built from 13 residues.

V and J are TRBV6-5 and TRBJ1-2; the D gene is possibly TRBD1 (6 bases). V was trimmed by 2 bases and J by 1 base, leaving 8 bases between them. The CDR3 sequence is 14 residues long. CDR1 is MNHEY, CDR2 SVGAGI, per germline. This CDR3 is CASSYAGVNYGYTF. The CDR3 bases are TGTGCCAGCAGTTACGCAGGGGTTAACTATGGCTACACCTTC.

This chain links TRBV19 with TRBJ1-1, with D perhaps matching TRBD1 (6 bases). Trimming pared 6 bases from V and 0 bases from J, leaving 17 bases between. The CDR3 is 16 amino acids. CDR1 and CDR2 from the germline V gene are LNHDA and SQIVND (reference sequence). The CDR3 region is CASSPTGRSMNTEAFF. The CDR3 DNA sequence: TGTGCCAGTAGCCCGACAGGACGATCGATGAACACTGAAGCTTTCTTT.

The rearrangement uses TRBV18 and TRBJ2-7; D gene uncertain. The CDR3 length is 14 residues. The V and J ends lost 6 bases and 6 bases respectively, with 18 bases between them. Germline CDR1 and CDR2: KGHSH and LQKENI. The DNA for the CDR3 is TGTGCCAGCTCCACGACCCAACTACCATCCGAGCAGTACGTC. It encodes CASSTTQLPSEQYV.

V gene TRBV15 combines with J gene TRBJ2-4; D is uncertain. The CDR3 sequence is 16 residues long. The germline CDR1 and CDR2 sequences are LNHNV and YYDKDF (reference sequence). V was shortened by 1 base and J by 0 bases, with 10 bases between the two germline ends. The CDR3 DNA reads as TGTGCCACCAGCAGAGTCGTCGGAGTAGCCAAAAACATTCAGTACTTC. Its translation: CATSRVVGVAKNIQYF.

In DNA, the CDR3 is TGTGCCAGCACCTATGGGGCAAATTCACCCCTCCACTTT. It codes for CASTYGANSPLHF. This chain uses TRBV2 with TRBJ1-6; possibly TRBD1 for D (5 bases). The ends were cut back, 7 bases at V and 7 bases at J, with 11 bases in the middle. Germline V gene sequence: CDR1 SNHLY, CDR2 FYNNEI. The CDR3 is made up of 13 amino acids.

The V call is TRBV6-5, the J call TRBJ1-2; 10 bases map to TRBD1. V lost 7 bases and J lost 6; bases outside the gene matches: 8. CDR1 and CDR2 from the germline V gene are MNHEY and SVGAGI. CDR3 length equals 14 residues. Here the CDR3 reads CASIRQGASDGYTF. The CDR3 DNA follows: TGTGCCAGCATCCGACAGGGGGCATCGGATGGCTACACCTTC.

As concerns this clone: The sample holds other DNA sequences that translate to the same CDR3. The V call is TRBV5-1, the J call TRBJ1-6; tentatively, D is TRBD1 (6 bases). The germline V gene encodes CDR1 SGHRS and CDR2 YFSETQ. The CDR3 length is 16 residues. V lost 0 bases and J 9 bases, leaving 16 bases between the germline ends. The CDR3 DNA reads as TGCGCCAGCAGCTTGGAGGGGACGAGAGGGGGTTCACCCCTCCACTTT. Residues: CASSLEGTRGGSPLHF.

The V gene is TRBV11-2, the J gene TRBJ2-1; possibly TRBD1 for D (6 bases). Looked up from germline, CDR1 is SGHAT and CDR2 is FQNNGV. The CDR3 is made up of 13 amino acids. Trimming took 4 bases from V and 10 from J, leaving 14 bases between them. CDR3 region: CASSSRDMNEQFF. DNA for the CDR3: TGTGCCAGCAGCTCAAGGGACATGAACGAGCAGTTCTTC. Full variable domain (outside the CDR3, taken from reference TRBV11-2 and TRBJ2-1): EAGVAQSPRYKIIEKRQSVAFWCNPISGHATLYWYQQILGQGPKLLIQFQNNGVVDDSQLPKDRFSAERLKGVDSTLKIQPAKLEDSAVYLCASSSRDMNEQFFGPGTRLTVL.

The J gene is TRBJ2-7, the V gene TRBV30; 8 nucleotides align to TRBD1. The CDR3 totals 14 residues. Trimming took 0 bases from V and 6 from J; bases not matched to a gene: 7. Looked up from germline, CDR1 is GTSNPN and CDR2 is SVGIG (reference sequence). This chain's CDR3 is CAWSVWQGALEQYF. DNA for the CDR3: TGTGCCTGGAGTGTATGGCAGGGGGCCCTCGAGCAGTACTTC.

This clone has only one observation. The rearrangement links TRBV19 to TRBJ2-7, with D possibly TRBD1 on 6 matching bases. This CDR3 is built from 14 residues. V gave up 4 bases and J gave up 2 bases, with 12 bases separating them. Germline loops: CDR1 LNHDA, CDR2 SQIVND (reference sequence). CDR3 region: CASSKQGMTYEQYF. The CDR3, as DNA: TGTGCCAGTAGTAAGCAGGGGATGACCTACGAGCAGTACTTC.

The rearrangement joins TRBV12-5 to TRBJ1-3, with no clear D. Germline lookup yields CDR1 LGHNT and CDR2 FRNRAP. The CDR3 covers 15 residues. Deletions cut 0 bases from V and 1 base from J, with 7 bases between. CDR3 in DNA: TGTGCTAGTGGTTTGGTATCAGGATCTGGAAACACCATATATTTT. Its protein is CASGLVSGSGNTIYF.

The chain combines TRBV6-6 with TRBJ1-1; D ambiguous. CDR1 and CDR2 (germline): MNHNY, SVGAGI (reference sequence). The CDR3 is 12 residues long. This CDR3 reads CVTHPAGTEAFF. As DNA, the CDR3 is TGTGTCACGCACCCGGCGGGCACTGAAGCTTTCTTT.

This chain links TRBV18 with TRBJ2-2; TRBD2 aligns across 8 bases. CDR1 KGHSH and CDR2 LQKENI come from the germline V gene. J was trimmed by 3 bases and V by 1 base; bases with no gene match: 7. CDR3 length: 17 residues. The CDR3 protein is CASSPLPLADHTGELFF. The CDR3 nucleotides are TGTGCCAGCTCACCACTACCACTAGCGGACCACACCGGGGAGCTGTTTTTT.

This chain links TRBV7-8 with TRBJ2-5, with 11 bases matching TRBD2. The germline V gene encodes CDR1 SGHVS and CDR2 FQNEAQ. The CDR3 runs 17 residues. The V and J ends lost 5 bases and 5 bases, in that order; junction bases with no gene match: 13. CDR3 loop: CASSPLTWTSGSETQYF. DNA of the CDR3: TGTGCCAGCAGCCCATTAACCTGGACTAGCGGGTCGGAGACCCAGTACTTC.

This chain links TRBV7-2 with TRBJ2-3; TRBD2 matches 8 bases. Trimming took 4 bases from V and 3 from J; bases not matched to a gene: 6. This CDR3 region has 15 residues. Germline V gives CDR1 SGHTA, CDR2 FQGNSA. DNA for the CDR3: TGTGCCAGCAGCTCTGGACTAGCTAGGACAGATACGCAGTATTTT. The encoded protein is CASSSGLARTDTQYF.